The 19 T cell receptor beta chains presented below share a single source sample, sequenced in a study of T cells in Graves' hyperthyroidism and ophthalmopathy. Amplification of TCR beta CDR3 regions used RNA as the template. First-round RT-PCR with HTBI primers amplified the TCR CDR3 region. TCRdb recomputed calls from the multiplex PCR reads with MiXCR, one row per CDR3 protein. The data show 500,000 to 550,000 distinct CDR3 sequences, around 20% seen once. Sequenced material: blood. The receptors were sampled from a man aged 35 to 55 with Graves' ophthalmopathy.

In its sample, this clonotype was seen many times. The chain has TRBV20-1 and TRBJ1-5; D unresolved. This CDR3 is 13 amino acids long. The germline gives CDR1 DFQATT, CDR2 SNEGSKA (reference sequence). V lost 7 bases, J lost 6 bases, and 16 bases lay in between. The CDR3 nucleotides read TGCAGTGTGACCGGTTGGGAAGGTCAGCCCCAGCATTTT. Amino acid sequence: CSVTGWEGQPQHF.

Ten or more counts support this clonotype. V usage is TRBV11-2 and J usage is TRBJ2-1; the match to TRBD2 covers 9 bases. CDR3 length equals 19 residues. Germline V gives CDR1 SGHAT, CDR2 FQNNGV. V was pared by 2 bases and J by 9 bases, with 20 bases of the junction left unmatched. DNA of the CDR3: TGTGCCAGCAGCTTAATGTTGCGGGGAGCGGGAGGCCGACAAGGTGAGCAGTTCTTC. Protein sequence: CASSLMLRGAGGRQGEQFF.

This clonotype turned up a few times. This rearrangement joins TRBV13 to TRBJ1-2; D is possibly TRBD1 (5 bases). V lost 5 bases to trimming and J lost 7 bases, with 26 bases between them. The CDR3 contains 17 residues. Germline-derived CDR1 and CDR2 are PRHDT and FYEKMQ (reference sequence). CDR3 coding DNA: TGTGCCAGCAGCCCTCACACCGGGACGACATTAATTCGTGGCTACACCTTC. As protein: CASSPHTGTTLIRGYTF.

The sample holds many counts of this clonotype. The V call is TRBV20-1, the J call TRBJ1-1; D possibly corresponds to TRBD1 (6 bases). Germline CDR1 DFQATT, CDR2 SNEGSKA (reference sequence). V shed 3 bases and J shed 4 bases, with 12 bases lying between them. The CDR3 sequence is 13 residues long. This CDR3 is CSARTGRGTEAFF. For the CDR3, the DNA is TGCAGTGCTAGGACAGGTCGGGGCACTGAAGCTTTCTTT.

This clonotype was recorded only once. The chain joins TRBV7-6 to TRBJ2-7; TRBD2 aligns across 13 bases. This CDR3 spans 18 amino acids. With V trimmed by 4 bases and J by 3 bases, 12 bases remained unmatched. The germline gives CDR1 SGHVS, CDR2 FNYEAQ. The CDR3: CASSWTSGSPTNIYEQYF. Here the CDR3 DNA reads TGTGCCAGCAGCTGGACTAGCGGGAGTCCAACAAATATCTACGAGCAGTACTTC.

This clonotype has a count of ten or more. V usage is TRBV7-8 and J usage is TRBJ2-3; D is perhaps TRBD1 (5 bases). Germline-derived CDR1 and CDR2 are SGHVS and FQNEAQ. Trimming took 6 bases from V and 3 from J, leaving 16 bases between them. The CDR3 consists of 15 residues. The CDR3 sequence: CASSATGLTTDTQYF. The CDR3, as DNA: TGTGCCAGCAGTGCAACAGGCCTGACGACAGATACGCAGTATTTT.

The rearrangement links TRBV11-2 to TRBJ2-3; possibly TRBD2 for D (7 bases). The germline V gene encodes CDR1 SGHAT and CDR2 FQNNGV. With 5 bases removed from V and 2 bases from J, the gap between germline ends came to 14 bases. The CDR3 consists of 15 residues. The DNA of the CDR3 is TGTGCCAGCAGCGTTTGGGGGGGGGCCACAGATACGCAGTATTTT. Translation: CASSVWGGATDTQYF.

This clonotype was seen many times. The V call is TRBV2, the J call TRBJ2-1, with D maybe TRBD2 (7 bases). Germline-derived CDR1 and CDR2 are SNHLY and FYNNEI. The CDR3 contains 15 residues. Trimming cost V 5 bases and J 2 bases, with 13 bases left between them. The CDR3 nucleotides read TGTGCCAGCAGTCCTCGGGGGGCGCCCTACAATGAGCAGTTCTTC. It codes for CASSPRGAPYNEQFF.

In this sample, this clonotype turned up a few times. V is TRBV7-8 and J is TRBJ2-5; TRBD2 matches 8 bases. Per germline, CDR1 SGHVS and CDR2 FQNEAQ. The trim removed 6 bases at V and 5 bases at J, leaving 11 bases unmatched. There are 15 residues in the CDR3. DNA for the CDR3: TGTGCCAGCAGTTTACGGGGGGGGCGGGGGGAGACCCAGTACTTC. Its translation: CASSLRGGRGETQYF. Using reference TRBV7-8 and TRBJ2-5 for the parts outside the CDR3, the full variable domain is GAGVSQSPRYKVAKRGQDVALRCDPISGHVSLFWYQQALGQGPEFLTYFQNEAQLDKSGLPSDRFFAERPEGSVSTLKIQRTQQEDSAVYLCASSLRGGRGETQYFGPGTRLLVL.

V usage is TRBV9 and J usage is TRBJ1-1; D is undetermined. Deletions cut 0 bases from V and 2 bases from J, with 8 bases between. The CDR3 spans 14 residues. CDR1 is SGDLS and CDR2 is YYNGEE in the germline V gene. The CDR3 DNA reads TGTGCCAGCAGCGTAGCGGCGGCCAACACTGAAGCTTTCTTT. Encoded protein: CASSVAAANTEAFF.

This chain connects TRBV20-1 to TRBJ2-4; maybe TRBD2 (5 bases). Germline loops: CDR1 DFQATT, CDR2 SNEGSKA (reference sequence). The CDR3 contains 13 residues. For the CDR3, the DNA is TGCAGCGCCCCTGATGAGGGCAAAAACATTCAGTACTTC. Protein product: CSAPDEGKNIQYF.

This clonotype has more than one count but fewer than ten. The chain joins TRBV5-1 to TRBJ2-3; 11 bases align to TRBD2. The germline V gene encodes CDR1 SGHRS and CDR2 YFSETQ. The CDR3 loop spans 14 amino acids. After removal of 6 bases from V and 6 bases from J, the junction contained 6 bases not matched to a gene. CDR3 nucleotide sequence: TGCGCCAGCAAAGCCACTAGCGGGAGTGATACGCAGTATTTT. Encoded protein: CASKATSGSDTQYF.

This clonotype was seen many times. The V call is TRBV7-2, the J call TRBJ2-6; TRBD1 or TRBD2 may be the D gene (6 bases each). Per germline, CDR1 SGHTA and CDR2 FQGNSA. This CDR3 is built from 18 residues. With 5 bases removed from V and 4 bases from J, the gap between germline ends came to 21 bases. The CDR3 spells CASSRNRVGDLGANVLTF. CDR3 nucleotide sequence: TGTGCCAGCAGCCGTAACAGGGTGGGGGACTTGGGGGCCAACGTCCTGACTTTC. Filled out from reference TRBV7-2 and TRBJ2-6, the complete variable domain reads GAGVSQSPSNKVTEKGKDVELRCDPISGHTALYWYRQSLGQGLEFLIYFQGNSAPDKSGLPSDRFSAERTGGSVSTLTIQRTQQEDSAVYLCASSRNRVGDLGANVLTFGAGSRLTVL.

V and J are TRBV27 and TRBJ2-1; D could derive from TRBD1 or TRBD2 (5 bases each). The germline CDR1 and CDR2 sequences are MNHEY and SMNVEV (reference sequence). This CDR3 comprises 15 residues. Trimming removed 8 bases at V and 2 bases at J, with 16 bases between. The CDR3 region has the DNA TGTGCCAGCCGGGACGCAGGATCTACCTACAATGAGCAGTTCTTC. It specifies CASRDAGSTYNEQFF.

CDR3 sequence: CASSSRPGTGIGDTQYF. The DNA of the CDR3 is TGTGCCAGTAGTTCCAGACCCGGGACAGGGATCGGAGATACGCAGTATTTT. This chain joins TRBV19 and TRBJ2-3; 9 bases align to TRBD1. CDR1 is LNHDA, CDR2 SQIVND, per germline (reference sequence). V was clipped by 5 bases and J by 5 bases; unmatched bases: 14. There are 17 residues in the CDR3.

This clonotype has more than one count but fewer than ten. The chain uses TRBV30 and TRBJ2-7; the match to TRBD2 covers 12 bases. The trim removed 6 bases at V and 3 bases at J, leaving 6 bases unmatched. The CDR3 totals 14 residues. Germline CDR1 is GTSNPN and CDR2 is SVGIG (reference sequence). The CDR3 bases are TGTGCCTGTCGGACTAGCGGGATGGTCTACGAGCAGTACTTC. Encoded protein: CACRTSGMVYEQYF.

This clonotype was counted many times. The chain carries TRBV3-1 and TRBJ2-7; 8 bases match TRBD1. The ends lost 4 bases at V and 0 bases at J; junction bases unmatched: 5. The CDR3 totals 15 residues. In germline, CDR1 is LGHDT, CDR2 YNNKEL (reference sequence). The chain's CDR3 is CASSPRDRSSYEQYF. The CDR3 coding sequence is TGTGCCAGCAGCCCCCGGGACAGGAGCTCCTACGAGCAGTACTTC.

The genes are TRBV5-5 and TRBJ2-3, with TRBD2 matching over 10 bases. CDR1 and CDR2 from the germline V gene are SGHKS and YYEKEE (reference sequence). The V gene end was trimmed by 0 bases and the J gene end by 3 bases; junction bases not matched to a gene: 10. CDR3 size: 18 residues. The DNA for the CDR3 is TGTGCCAGCAGCTTGGGGGTAGCGGGGGGCCCAGCAACAGATACGCAGTATTTT. It codes for CASSLGVAGGPATDTQYF.

Comments on this clonotype: Germline is not matched at one junction end, which may reflect a read error. The CDR3 loop reads CASSPLDRGNEKLLF. The DNA of the CDR3 is TGTGCCAGCTCACCCTTGGACAGGGGCAATGAAAAACTGCTTTTT. V gene TRBV18 combines with J gene TRBJ1-4; 9 nucleotides align to TRBD1. From germline, CDR1 is KGHSH and CDR2 LQKENI. The CDR3 length is 15 residues.